Included here is one TCR beta chain sequence, with context. This sample was included in a study of T-cell memory formation after mild COVID-19. Per the germline V gene, CDR1 is MNHEY and CDR2 is SMNVEV (reference sequence). Trimming took 6 bases from V and 9 from J, leaving 14 bases between them. This CDR3 is built from 12 residues. TCRdb itself ran the 5' RACE reads through MiXCR, one entry per CDR3 protein. In the table there are about 400,000 distinct CDR3 sequences, over 15% of which are singletons. This TCR was recovered from a man younger than 30 who had mild COVID-19 (a few samples of this study predate the infection). Cell type and time point are not known. V is TRBV27 and J is TRBJ1-1, with TRBD1 as a possible D gene (5 bases). Sequencing was performed on PBMCs or a T cell subset sorted from them (not recorded which). The CDR3 nucleotides are TGTGCCAGCAGCTCACGACAGAGACAAGCTTTCTTT. Encoded protein: CASSSRQRQAFF.